Sequencing of this T cell receptor (beta chain) was carried out in a study of Ad26.COV2.S vaccination and SARS-CoV-2 variants. Study overall: Intramuscularly, Ad26.COV2.S was given either once or twice, 56 days apart. Study conclusions and caveats: Vaccinees displayed broader spike-specific TCR repertoires than placebo recipients. Spike-specific CD8+ and CD4+ T cell responses reportedly showed substantial breadth after vaccination.

The CDR3 has 13 residues. In germline, CDR1 is SGHTA, CDR2 FQGTGA. Trimming pared 3 bases from V and 1 base from J, leaving 6 bases between. Assay used: immunoSEQ multiplex PCR; TCRdb lists only in-frame clones, some missing. This table has about 440,000 clones, 90% appearing once. Only a few counts were recorded for this clone. What it recognizes is unknown. Treatment of the sample: over 15 received Ad26.COV2.S at low or high dose, single or two shots; several received placebo; per-sample allocation not given. Sampling was performed 63 days after the first vaccine or placebo injection. The chain recombines TRBV7-3 with TRBJ1-1; D unresolved. The TCR comes from a person aged 18-60 years who received the Ad26.COV2.S COVID-19 vaccine or a placebo. The source was peripheral blood, collected in a trial of Ad26.COV2.S vaccine versus placebo. The chain's CDR3 is CASSFQRNTEAFF. The DNA for the CDR3 is TGTGCCAGCAGCTTCCAGAGGAACACTGAAGCTTTCTTT.